The clone carrying this T cell receptor beta chain was seen ten or more times. Its cognate antigen is unknown. This entry comes from a study of human T cells and chemical hapten exposure. Overall study: Weekly diphenylcyclopropenone doses were given to patients' scalps across the roughly 25-week study.

Study results and limitations: Unchanged with DPC sensitization were TCRs above 1 in 1000 frequency.

Time point here: pre-sensitization, week 0. Treatment meaning: therapeutic diphenylcyclopropenone sensitization with weekly scalp DPC. TCRdb called the RACE reads again in MiXCR, with one record for every CDR3 protein. Altogether some 51,000 distinct CDR3 sequences are present, around a tenth being singletons, with the ten largest covering 14%. The sequencing used whole blood, collected in connection with sensitization to the hapten diphenylcyclopropenone (DPC). This clonotype was obtained from a woman aged 35 to 49 with alopecia areata. Some clones in this sample may be carry-over from other donors' samples.

DNA for the CDR3: TGTGCCAGCTCGGGACTAAGGTCTGGGGCCAACGTCCTGACTTTC. It encodes CASSGLRSGANVLTF. The V gene is TRBV18, the J gene TRBJ2-6, with TRBD2 matching 7 bases. The CDR3 covers 15 residues. Per the germline V gene, CDR1 is KGHSH and CDR2 is LQKENI. V lost 6 bases and J lost 1; bases outside the gene matches: 3. Full variable domain (outside the CDR3, taken from reference TRBV18 and TRBJ2-6): NAGVMQNPRHLVRRRGQEARLRCSPMKGHSHVYWYRQLPEEGLKFMVYLQKENIIDESGMPKERFSAEFPKEGPSILRIQQVVRGDSAAYFCASSGLRSGANVLTFGAGSRLTVL.